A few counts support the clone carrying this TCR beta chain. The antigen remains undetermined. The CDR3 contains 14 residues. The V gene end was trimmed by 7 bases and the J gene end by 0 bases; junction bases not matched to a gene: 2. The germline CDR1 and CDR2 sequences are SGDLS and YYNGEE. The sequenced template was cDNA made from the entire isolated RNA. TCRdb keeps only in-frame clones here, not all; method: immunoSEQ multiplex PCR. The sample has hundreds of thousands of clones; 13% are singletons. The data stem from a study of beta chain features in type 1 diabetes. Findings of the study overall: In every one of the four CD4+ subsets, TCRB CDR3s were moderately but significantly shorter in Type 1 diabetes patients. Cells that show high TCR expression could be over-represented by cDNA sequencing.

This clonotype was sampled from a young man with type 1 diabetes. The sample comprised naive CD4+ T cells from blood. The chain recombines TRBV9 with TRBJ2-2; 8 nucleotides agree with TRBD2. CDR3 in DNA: TGTGCCAGCCGAGCGGGGGCGAACACCGGGGAGCTGTTTTTT. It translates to CASRAGANTGELFF.